This TCR beta chain was sequenced during a study of cytomegalovirus exposure and HLA in healthy donors. The PCR employed 60 Vbeta primers together with 13 Jbeta primers. Profiling relied on immunoSEQ multiplex PCR, and the TCRdb table lists in-frame clones only, not all of them. The data contain 35,000 to 50,000 clones, around three quarters of them singletons. Material for sequencing was PBMCs. The sequence derives from a man under 40 in good health and CMV-seronegative.

CDR3 protein: CASSRAGGPYEQYF. The CDR3 coding sequence is TGTGCCAGCTCGCGAGCGGGGGGTCCGTACGAGCAGTACTTC. The chain uses TRBV6-5 and TRBJ2-5; 9 bases fit TRBD2. The J call may be in error: the DNA end matches TRBJ2-7 better. Per germline, CDR1 MNHEY and CDR2 SVGAGI. The CDR3 is 14 residues long.